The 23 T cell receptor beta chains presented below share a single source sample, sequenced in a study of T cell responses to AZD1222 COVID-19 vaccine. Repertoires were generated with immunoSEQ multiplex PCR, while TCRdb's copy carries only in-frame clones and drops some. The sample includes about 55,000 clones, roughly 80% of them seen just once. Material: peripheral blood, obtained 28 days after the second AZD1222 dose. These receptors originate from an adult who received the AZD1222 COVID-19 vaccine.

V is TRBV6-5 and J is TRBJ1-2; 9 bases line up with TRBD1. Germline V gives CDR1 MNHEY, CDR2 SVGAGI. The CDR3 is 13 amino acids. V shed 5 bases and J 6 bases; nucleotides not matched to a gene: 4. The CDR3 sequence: CASSRQGGDGYTF. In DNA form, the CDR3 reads TGTGCCAGCAGTAGACAGGGGGGAGATGGCTACACCTTC.

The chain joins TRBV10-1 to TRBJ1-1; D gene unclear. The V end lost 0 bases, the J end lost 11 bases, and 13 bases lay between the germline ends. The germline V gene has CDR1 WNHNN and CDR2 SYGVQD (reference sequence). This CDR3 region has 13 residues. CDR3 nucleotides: TGCGCCAGCAGTGAGTCTGTGAAGGGCCGGGCTTTCTTT. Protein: CASSESVKGRAFF.

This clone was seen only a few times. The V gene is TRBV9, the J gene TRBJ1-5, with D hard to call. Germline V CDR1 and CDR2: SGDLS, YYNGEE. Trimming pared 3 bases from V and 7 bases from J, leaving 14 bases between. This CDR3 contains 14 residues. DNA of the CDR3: TGTGCCAGCAGCGGGGATGGGATAAGGCAGCCCCAGCATTTT. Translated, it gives CASSGDGIRQPQHF. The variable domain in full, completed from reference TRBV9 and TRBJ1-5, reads DSGVTQTPKHLITATGQRVTLRCSPRSGDLSVYWYQQSLDQGLQFLIQYYNGEERAKGNILERFSAQQFPDLHSELNLSSLELGDSALYFCASSGDGIRQPQHFGDGTRLSIL.

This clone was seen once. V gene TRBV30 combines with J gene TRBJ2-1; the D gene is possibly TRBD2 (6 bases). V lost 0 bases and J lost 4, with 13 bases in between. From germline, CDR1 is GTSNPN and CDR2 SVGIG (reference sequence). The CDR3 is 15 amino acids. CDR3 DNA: TGTGCCTGGAGTGTCTCCAGGGAGGATTACAATGAGCAGTTCTTC. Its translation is CAWSVSREDYNEQFF. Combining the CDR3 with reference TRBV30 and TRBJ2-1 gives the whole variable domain SQTIHQWPATLVQPVGSPLSLECTVEGTSNPNLYWYRQAAGRGLQLLFYSVGIGQISSEVPQNLSASRPQDRQFILSSKKLLLSDSGFYLCAWSVSREDYNEQFFGPGTRLTVL.

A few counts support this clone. CDR3: CASSPQGLGALHF. The CDR3, as DNA: TGTGCCAGCAGTCCACAGGGACTTGGGGCCCTCCACTTT. The chain uses TRBV5-6 and TRBJ1-6, with D maybe TRBD1 (6 bases). V shed 5 bases and J shed 14 bases, with 17 bases lying between them. Germline assignment: CDR1 SGHDT and CDR2 YYEEEE. The CDR3 is 13 amino acids.

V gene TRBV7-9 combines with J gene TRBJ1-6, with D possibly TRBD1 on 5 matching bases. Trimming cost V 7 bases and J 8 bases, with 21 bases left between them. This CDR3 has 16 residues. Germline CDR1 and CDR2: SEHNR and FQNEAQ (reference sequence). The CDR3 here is CASTERIQGGHSPLHF. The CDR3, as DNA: TGTGCCAGCACCGAACGGATTCAGGGTGGTCATTCACCCCTCCACTTT.

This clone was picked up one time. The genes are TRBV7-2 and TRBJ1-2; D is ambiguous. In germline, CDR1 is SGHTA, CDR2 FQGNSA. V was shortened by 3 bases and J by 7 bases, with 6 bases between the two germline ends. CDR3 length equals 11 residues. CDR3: CASSFLSGYTF. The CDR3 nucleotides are TGTGCCAGCAGCTTCCTTTCTGGCTACACCTTC.

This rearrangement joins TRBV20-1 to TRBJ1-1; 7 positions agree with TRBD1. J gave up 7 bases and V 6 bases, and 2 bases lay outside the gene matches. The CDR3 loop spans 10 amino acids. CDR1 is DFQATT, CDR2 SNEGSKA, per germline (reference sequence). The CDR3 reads CSAGQREAFF. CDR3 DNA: TGCAGTGCGGGACAGCGTGAAGCTTTCTTT.

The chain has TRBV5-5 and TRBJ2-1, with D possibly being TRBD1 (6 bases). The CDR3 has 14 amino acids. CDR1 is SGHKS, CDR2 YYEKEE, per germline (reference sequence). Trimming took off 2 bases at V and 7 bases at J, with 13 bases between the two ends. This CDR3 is CASSLIWGRNEQFF. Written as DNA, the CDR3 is TGTGCCAGCAGCTTAATCTGGGGGCGAAATGAGCAGTTCTTC.

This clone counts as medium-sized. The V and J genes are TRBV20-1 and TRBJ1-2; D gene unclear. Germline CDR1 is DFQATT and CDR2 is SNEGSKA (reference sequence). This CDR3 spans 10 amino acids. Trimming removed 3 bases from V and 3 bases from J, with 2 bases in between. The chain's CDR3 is CSASYYGYTF. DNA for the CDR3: TGCAGTGCTAGTTACTATGGCTACACCTTC.

The CDR3 region is CASRYSVDWEVYGYTF. CDR3 bases: TGTGCCAGTAGGTATTCGGTGGATTGGGAGGTCTATGGCTACACCTTC. The rearrangement links TRBV19 to TRBJ1-2; D gene uncertain. Germline CDR1 is LNHDA and CDR2 is SQIVND (reference sequence). Trimming left V 6 bases short and J 4 bases short, with 21 bases between. This CDR3 has 16 amino acids.

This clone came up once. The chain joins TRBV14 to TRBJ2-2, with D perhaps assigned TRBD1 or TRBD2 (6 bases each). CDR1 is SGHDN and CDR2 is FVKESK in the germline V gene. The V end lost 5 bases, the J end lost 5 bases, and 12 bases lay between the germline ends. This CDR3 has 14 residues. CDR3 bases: TGTGCCAGCAGCGGTTGGGGGGCAACCGGGGAGCTGTTTTTT. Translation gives CASSGWGATGELFF.

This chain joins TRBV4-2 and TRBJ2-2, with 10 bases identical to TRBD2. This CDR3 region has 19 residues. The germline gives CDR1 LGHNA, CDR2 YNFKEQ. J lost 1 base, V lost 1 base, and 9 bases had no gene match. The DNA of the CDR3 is TGTGCCAGCAGCCAAGGAGAAGCTAGCGGGAGCTTGAACACCGGGGAGCTGTTTTTT. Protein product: CASSQGEASGSLNTGELFF.

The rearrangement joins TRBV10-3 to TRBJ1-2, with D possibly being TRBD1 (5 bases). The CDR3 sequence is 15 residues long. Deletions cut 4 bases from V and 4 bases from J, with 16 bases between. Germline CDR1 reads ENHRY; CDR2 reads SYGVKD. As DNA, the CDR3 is TGTGCCATCAGTGTCGGGGAGGGGCTGATCTATGGCTACACCTTC. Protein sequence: CAISVGEGLIYGYTF.

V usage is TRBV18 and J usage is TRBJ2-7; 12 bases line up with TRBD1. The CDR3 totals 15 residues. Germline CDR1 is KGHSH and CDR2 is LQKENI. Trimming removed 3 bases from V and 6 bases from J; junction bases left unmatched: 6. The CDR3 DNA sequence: TGTGCCAGCTCACCTAAGGGACAGGGGGCTGTCGAGCAGTACTTC. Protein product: CASSPKGQGAVEQYF.

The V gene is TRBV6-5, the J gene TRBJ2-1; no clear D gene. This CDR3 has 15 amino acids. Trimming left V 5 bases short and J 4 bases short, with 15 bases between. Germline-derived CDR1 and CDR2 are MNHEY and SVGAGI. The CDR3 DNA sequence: TGTGCCAGCAGTAGAGAAGGTTGGCCTTACAATGAGCAGTTCTTC. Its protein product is CASSREGWPYNEQFF.

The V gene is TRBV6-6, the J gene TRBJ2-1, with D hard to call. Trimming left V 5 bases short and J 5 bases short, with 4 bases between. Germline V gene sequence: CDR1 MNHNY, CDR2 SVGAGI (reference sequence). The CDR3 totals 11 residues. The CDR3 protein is CASSTDNEQFF. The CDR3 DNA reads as TGTGCCAGCAGTACTGACAATGAGCAGTTCTTC.

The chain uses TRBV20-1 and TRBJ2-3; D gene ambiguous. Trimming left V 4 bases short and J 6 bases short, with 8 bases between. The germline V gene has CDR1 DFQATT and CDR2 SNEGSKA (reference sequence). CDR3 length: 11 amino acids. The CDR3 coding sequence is TGCAGTGCTACATTAATTGATACGCAGTATTTT. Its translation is CSATLIDTQYF.

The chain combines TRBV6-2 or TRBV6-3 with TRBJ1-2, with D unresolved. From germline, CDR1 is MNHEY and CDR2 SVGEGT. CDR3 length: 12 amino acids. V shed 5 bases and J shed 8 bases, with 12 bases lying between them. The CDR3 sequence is CASSTRYSGYTF. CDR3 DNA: TGTGCCAGCAGTACCCGGTATTCCGGCTACACCTTC.

The CDR3 region has the DNA TGTGCCAGCAGTCGGATGGGACTAGCGGGCTCCAATGAGCAGTTCTTC. Amino acids: CASSRMGLAGSNEQFF. This chain connects TRBV27 to TRBJ2-1; 12 positions agree with TRBD2. The CDR3 loop spans 16 amino acids. J gave up 6 bases and V 5 bases, and 8 bases lay outside the gene matches. The V gene's germline CDR1 is MNHEY and CDR2 SMNVEV (reference sequence).

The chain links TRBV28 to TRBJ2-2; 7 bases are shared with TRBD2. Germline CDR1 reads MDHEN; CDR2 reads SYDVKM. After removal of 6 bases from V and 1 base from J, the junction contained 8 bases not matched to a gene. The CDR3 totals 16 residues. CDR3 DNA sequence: TGTGCCAGCAGAGGTGGGGGGGTGCAGAACACCGGGGAGCTGTTTTTT. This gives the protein CASRGGGVQNTGELFF.

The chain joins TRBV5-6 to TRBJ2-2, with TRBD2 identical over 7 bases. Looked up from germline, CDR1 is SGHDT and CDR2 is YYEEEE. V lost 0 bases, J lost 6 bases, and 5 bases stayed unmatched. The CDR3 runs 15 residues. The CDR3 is CASSLGFSGSGELFF. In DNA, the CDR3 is TGTGCCAGCAGCTTGGGGTTTAGCGGGTCCGGGGAGCTGTTTTTT.

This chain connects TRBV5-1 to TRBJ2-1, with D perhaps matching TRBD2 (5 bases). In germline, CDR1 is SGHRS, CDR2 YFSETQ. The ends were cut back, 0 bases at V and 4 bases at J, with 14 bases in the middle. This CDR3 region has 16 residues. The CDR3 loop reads CASSLDRSVEYNEQFF. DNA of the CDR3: TGCGCCAGCAGCTTGGATCGTAGCGTGGAATACAATGAGCAGTTCTTC.